This T cell receptor beta chain emerged from a study of shared clonotypes between healthy human individuals. General study results and limits: Clonotype sharing among donors was expected to depend on sequencing depth. The study drew on few donors, limiting represented genetic and exposure-history diversity.

Regarding this clone: The antigen is unknown.

V lost 8 bases, J lost 13 bases, and 23 bases lay in between. From germline, CDR1 is SNHLY and CDR2 FYNNEI. CDR3 length: 13 amino acids. The assay was immunoSEQ multiplex PCR, and TCRdb's table has in-frame clones only and misses some. The table has over a million clones, roughly 74% seen once. Every one of the donors was a Caucasian adult that lived in Nashville, Tennessee. From CD4+ cells came CD45RA+ naive and CD45RA-negative memory subsets. The clonotype was recovered from a man aged 18 to 29 in good health. Some clones in this sample may be carry-over from other donors' samples. This chain connects TRBV2 to TRBJ1-2, with D possibly matching TRBD1 (6 bases). The sample comprised memory CD4+ T cells from PBMCs. This sample's subset: CD45RA-negative fraction. The CDR3 DNA follows: TGTGCCAGCCTTGAGGGGGATACAGGGTCGGGCACCTTC. This sequence encodes CASLEGDTGSGTF.